This T cell receptor beta chain is drawn from a study of blood T cell repertoires in COVID-19. Method: immunoSEQ multiplex PCR; TCRdb's copy keeps in-frame clones and lacks some. Of 60,000 to 70,000 clones in the sample, roughly 77% were seen once. The sequence was obtained from a man older than 75 with acute or convalescent COVID-19. The sample comprised peripheral blood.

The CDR3 is CASSYSGVAQPQHF. The DNA for the CDR3 is TGTGCCAGCAGTTACTCAGGGGTAGCTCAGCCCCAGCATTTT. V usage is TRBV6-5 and J usage is TRBJ1-5; D might be TRBD1 (5 bases). V shed 0 bases and J shed 6 bases, with 9 bases lying between them. This CDR3 is 14 amino acids long. The germline CDR1 and CDR2 sequences are MNHEY and SVGAGI.